The 19 T cell receptor beta chains listed next were all sequenced from one sample in a study of neurological immune-mediated disorders. TCRdb ran MiXCR on the 5' RACE reads and lists one entry per CDR3 protein. The sample includes roughly 48,000 distinct CDR3 sequences, just under 6% seen only once; the top ten take approximately 1.5%. Input material: CD4+ T cells from blood. The receptors shown here come from a woman aged 18-35 years with multiple sclerosis.

This clonotype was counted many times. The chain uses TRBV20-1 and TRBJ1-1; no clear D. Trimming cost V 2 bases and J 1 base, with 5 bases left between them. Germline V CDR1 and CDR2: DFQATT, SNEGSKA (reference sequence). The CDR3 consists of 12 residues. CDR3 DNA sequence: TGCAGTGCTAGACCTGGGAACACTGAAGCTTTCTTT. Translating it yields CSARPGNTEAFF.

This clonotype was observed many times. The chain uses TRBV7-2 and TRBJ1-1; tentatively, D is TRBD1 (5 bases). Germline V gene data show CDR1 as SGHTA and CDR2 as FQGNSA. Trimming shortened V by 5 bases and J by 11 bases, and 12 bases separated the two germline ends. The CDR3 is 11 residues long. The CDR3 sequence: CASSPHRDAFF. CDR3 DNA: TGTGCCAGCAGCCCCCATCGGGACGCTTTCTTT.

This clonotype was observed many times. The V call is TRBV20-1, the J call TRBJ1-2; no clear D. Trimming took 1 base from V and 7 from J, leaving 19 bases between them. CDR1 and CDR2 from the germline V gene are DFQATT and SNEGSKA (reference sequence). This CDR3 spans 15 amino acids. The CDR3, as DNA: TGCAGTGCTAGAGGTTCGGGGAGCCTCGTGGGTGGCTACACCTTC. Protein: CSARGSGSLVGGYTF.

This clonotype occurred many times. This sequence joins TRBV6-5 and TRBJ2-7; the D gene is possibly TRBD2 (6 bases). CDR3 length: 15 residues. The V end lost 2 bases, the J end lost 0 bases, and 11 bases lay between the germline ends. Germline CDR1 is MNHEY and CDR2 is SVGAGI. In nucleotides, the CDR3 is TGTGCCAGCAGTTACCGGGGGTCGAGCTCCTACGAGCAGTACTTC. This sequence encodes CASSYRGSSSYEQYF.

At least ten counts were recorded for this clonotype. V usage is TRBV6-2 or TRBV6-3 and J usage is TRBJ2-1; 10 nucleotides align to TRBD2. J was trimmed by 8 bases and V by 3 bases; bases with no gene match: 16. Germline-derived CDR1 and CDR2 are MNHEY and SVGEGT. The CDR3 spans 18 residues. Here the CDR3 DNA reads TGTGCCAGCAGTTATCCCCGAGCGGGAGGGCCTGGAAGCCATGAGCAGTTCTTC. Residues: CASSYPRAGGPGSHEQFF.

This clonotype came up many times. The J gene is TRBJ1-1, the V gene TRBV12-3 or TRBV12-4; the match to TRBD1 covers 7 bases. The V segment lost 6 bases and the J segment 0 bases; nucleotides outside the gene matches: 4. This CDR3 spans 14 amino acids. The DNA for the CDR3 is TGTGCCAGCAGGGGGGACAGTATGAACACTGAAGCTTTCTTT. Translation gives CASRGDSMNTEAFF.

This clonotype was recorded at least ten times. This sequence joins TRBV3-1 and TRBJ1-2; TRBD1 might be the D (5 bases). Germline assignment: CDR1 LGHDT and CDR2 YNNKEL (reference sequence). The CDR3 sequence is 15 residues long. V was shortened by 1 base and J by 2 bases, with 11 bases between the two germline ends. CDR3 protein: CASSQGTSNNYGYTF. CDR3 DNA: TGTGCCAGCAGCCAAGGGACATCAAACAACTATGGCTACACCTTC. The entire variable domain, with the rest obtained from reference TRBV3-1 and TRBJ1-2, is as follows: DTAVSQTPKYLVTQMGNDKSIKCEQNLGHDTMYWYKQDSKKFLKIMFSYNNKELIINETVPNRFSPKSPDKAHLNLHINSLELGDSAVYFCASSQGTSNNYGYTFGSGTRLTVV.

This clonotype was counted ten times or more. The V and J genes are TRBV7-3 and TRBJ2-1; the match to TRBD2 covers 9 bases. V was clipped by 0 bases and J by 5 bases; unmatched bases: 8. The CDR3 has 17 amino acids. Germline CDR1 and CDR2: SGHTA and FQGTGA. CDR3 protein: CASSLTAAGGPNNEQFF. CDR3 in DNA: TGTGCCAGCAGCTTAACGGCGGCGGGGGGGCCTAACAATGAGCAGTTCTTC.

Ten or more counts support this clonotype. The chain is built from TRBV28 and TRBJ1-1; 9 bases align to TRBD1. CDR3 length equals 13 residues. V lost 4 bases, J lost 13 bases, and 10 bases stayed unmatched. Germline CDR1 is MDHEN and CDR2 is SYDVKM. CDR3 nucleotides: TGTGCCAGCAGTTCGTCCCGGGACAGGGATGGTTTCTTT. Encoded protein: CASSSSRDRDGFF.

The V call is TRBV7-8, the J call TRBJ2-7; 8 bases align to TRBD1. There are 13 residues in the CDR3. CDR1 and CDR2 from the germline V gene are SGHVS and FQNEAQ. J gave up 7 bases and V 4 bases, and 6 bases lay outside the gene matches. DNA for the CDR3: TGTGCCAGCAGCTCCAGGACAGGGCTGGAGCAGTACTTC. It is translated as CASSSRTGLEQYF.

This clonotype has a handful of counts. The rearrangement uses TRBV6-5 and TRBJ1-5; D may be TRBD1 (6 bases). Deletions cut 0 bases from V and 7 bases from J, with 10 bases between. The CDR3 is 14 residues long. Germline loops: CDR1 MNHEY, CDR2 SVGAGI. The CDR3 DNA follows: TGTGCCAGCAGTTACTCGGGGGGCAGCCAGCCCCAGCATTTT. This codes for CASSYSGGSQPQHF.

This clonotype was detected many times. In nucleotides, the CDR3 is TGCAGTGCTACCAGACAGGCGGGAGAGCAGTTCTTC. Its translation is CSATRQAGEQFF. The chain couples TRBV20-1 to TRBJ2-1; D tentatively fits TRBD1 or TRBD2 (6 bases each). The germline CDR1 and CDR2 sequences are DFQATT and SNEGSKA (reference sequence). V was shortened by 4 bases and J by 10 bases, with 14 bases between the two germline ends. This CDR3 comprises 12 residues.

This clonotype was seen at least ten times. The chain has TRBV20-1 and TRBJ2-2; D perhaps matches TRBD2 (5 bases). V was clipped by 5 bases and J by 3 bases, with 19 bases between them. This CDR3 has 16 amino acids. Germline loops: CDR1 DFQATT, CDR2 SNEGSKA (reference sequence). CDR3 sequence reads: CSAYSEAGRDTGELFF. CDR3 coding DNA: TGCAGTGCTTACTCGGAGGCTGGACGGGACACCGGGGAGCTGTTTTTT.

At least ten counts were recorded for this clonotype. This chain uses TRBV27 with TRBJ1-1; TRBD1 agrees at 9 bases. V lost 4 bases, J lost 1 base, and 1 base stayed unmatched. From germline, CDR1 is MNHEY and CDR2 SMNVEV (reference sequence). CDR3 length equals 14 residues. The CDR3 sequence is CASSWGQGNTEAFF. The CDR3 region has the DNA TGTGCCAGCAGTTGGGGACAGGGGAACACTGAAGCTTTCTTT.

This clonotype was recorded at least ten times. The gene calls are TRBV5-1 and TRBJ2-5; 7 nucleotides agree with TRBD1. The germline gives CDR1 SGHRS, CDR2 YFSETQ. V gave up 0 bases and J gave up 4 bases; unmatched junction bases: 3. The CDR3 runs 14 residues. CDR3: CASSLEGGLETQYF. The CDR3, as DNA: TGCGCCAGCAGCTTGGAAGGGGGCCTAGAGACCCAGTACTTC.

The chain combines TRBV20-1 with TRBJ2-3; either TRBD1 or TRBD2 may supply D (5 bases each). CDR1 and CDR2 (germline): DFQATT, SNEGSKA (reference sequence). The CDR3 loop spans 15 amino acids. The V end lost 3 bases, the J end lost 5 bases, and 18 bases lay between the germline ends. The CDR3 sequence: CSASHSRGRGDTQYF. CDR3 sequence (DNA): TGCAGTGCTAGCCATAGCCGGGGCCGGGGAGATACGCAGTATTTT.

This clonotype was seen ten or more times. The J gene is TRBJ2-5, the V gene TRBV12-3 or TRBV12-4; the match to TRBD2 covers 14 bases. The V segment lost 3 bases and the J segment 5 bases; nucleotides outside the gene matches: 17. The CDR3 sequence is 20 residues long. This chain's CDR3 is CASSFTLRGLAGAALETQYF. The CDR3 DNA follows: TGTGCCAGCAGTTTTACACTTCGGGGACTAGCGGGAGCTGCTCTCGAGACCCAGTACTTC.

This clonotype has a count of ten or more. CDR3 DNA sequence: TGCAGTGCCCCCCGAGGGGCAGGGAGTTCGCGCACCATATATTTT. Amino acid sequence: CSAPRGAGSSRTIYF. The V call is TRBV20-1, the J call TRBJ1-3; D might be TRBD1 (5 bases). V lost 6 bases, J lost 9 bases, and 24 bases lay in between. Germline V gene lookup returns CDR1 DFQATT and CDR2 SNEGSKA (reference sequence). The CDR3 contains 15 residues.

As concerns this clonotype: The DNA is left out, because the CDR3 cannot be placed on it with certainty; the CDR3 is given as TCRdb lists it. The genes are TRBV5-6 and TRBJ1-1. Termini included, the CDR3 measures 21 amino acids. CDR1 and CDR2 from the germline V gene are SGHDT and YYEEEE. CDR3 residues: CASSFYICSARVGASNTEAFF.